The 25 T cell receptor beta chains in this list originate from one sample, sequenced in a study of blood T cell repertoires in COVID-19. Profiled with immunoSEQ multiplex PCR; TCRdb holds only in-frame clones, not every one. Altogether some 210,000 clones are present, about 83% being singletons, with the ten largest covering roughly 5%. The sample was peripheral blood. The receptors shown here come from a woman in her seventies with active or convalescent COVID-19.

V is TRBV7-3 and J is TRBJ2-2; 8 bases map to TRBD1. V was clipped by 2 bases and J by 7 bases; unmatched bases: 6. Germline lookup yields CDR1 SGHTA and CDR2 FQGTGA. The CDR3 spans 15 residues. The CDR3: CASSLRQGQVGELFF. As DNA, the CDR3 is TGTGCCAGCAGCTTACGACAGGGGCAAGTCGGGGAGCTGTTTTTT.

The rearrangement joins TRBV6-6 to TRBJ2-1; perhaps TRBD1 as D (6 bases). V lost 5 bases and J 2 bases, leaving 10 bases between the germline ends. The CDR3 has 14 amino acids. Germline CDR1 is MNHNY and CDR2 is SVGAGI (reference sequence). The CDR3 region is CASSSRGPYNEQFF. CDR3 sequence (DNA): TGTGCCAGCAGTAGCAGGGGTCCCTACAATGAGCAGTTCTTC.

The CDR3 region is CASSRDNRGEKLFF. In nucleotides, the CDR3 is TGTGCCAGCAGCCGGGACAACCGGGGTGAAAAACTGTTTTTT. The chain has TRBV3-1 (or the pseudogene TRBV3-2) and TRBJ1-4, with a tentative D call TRBD1 (6 bases). In germline, CDR1 is LGHDT, CDR2 YNNKEL (reference sequence). The CDR3 loop spans 14 amino acids. V lost 4 bases and J 7 bases, leaving 13 bases between the germline ends.

This chain uses TRBV5-1 with TRBJ2-2; unclear D gene. CDR1 and CDR2 from the germline V gene are SGHRS and YFSETQ. Trimming stripped 1 base from V and 5 bases from J, with 18 bases between. The CDR3 length is 17 residues. The CDR3 reads CASSLRWAPERTGELFF. In DNA form, the CDR3 reads TGCGCCAGCAGCTTGCGGTGGGCCCCGGAAAGAACCGGGGAGCTGTTTTTT.

This chain links TRBV6-6 with TRBJ2-1, with 7 bases lining up with TRBD1. V shed 4 bases, J shed 11 bases, and the junction held 2 bases outside the gene matches. The germline V gene has CDR1 MNHNY and CDR2 SVGAGI (reference sequence). The CDR3 spans 11 residues. The CDR3 DNA reads as TGTGCCAGCAGTTTGACAGGGAAGCAGTTCTTC. The encoded protein is CASSLTGKQFF.

The genes are TRBV28 and TRBJ1-5; D may be TRBD1 (5 bases). Looked up from germline, CDR1 is MDHEN and CDR2 is SYDVKM. The V end was cut by 6 bases, the J end by 0 bases, with 9 bases between. The CDR3 covers 14 residues. In DNA, the CDR3 is TGTGCCAGCAGCCAGACAGTTAGCAATCAGCCCCAGCATTTT. Translating it yields CASSQTVSNQPQHF.

This clone was seen a few times. V usage is TRBV6-7 and J usage is TRBJ2-7, with D possibly TRBD1 on 6 matching bases. TRBV6-7 is classed as an ORF, of uncertain function. Deletions cut 1 base from V and 4 bases from J, with 8 bases between. CDR3 length: 13 residues. Written as DNA, the CDR3 is TGTGCCAGCAGTTACTTGACAGGTTACGAGCAGTACTTC. Protein sequence: CASSYLTGYEQYF.

The chain carries TRBV6-1 and TRBJ2-3; TRBD1 matches 8 bases. The CDR3 totals 14 residues. Trimming removed 3 bases from V and 6 bases from J; junction bases left unmatched: 5. Germline CDR1 and CDR2: MNHNS and SASEGT. In DNA form, the CDR3 reads TGTGCCAGCAGTGATCAGGGGGCGCATGATACGCAGTATTTT. It specifies CASSDQGAHDTQYF.

The rearrangement joins TRBV27 to TRBJ2-7, with D possibly being TRBD2 (5 bases). The V and J ends lost 3 bases and 3 bases respectively, with 9 bases between them. This CDR3 has 13 residues. Germline CDR1 is MNHEY and CDR2 is SMNVEV (reference sequence). The CDR3, as DNA: TGTGCCAGCAGTTTTTCGGGGTTCTACGAGCAGTACTTC. It specifies CASSFSGFYEQYF.

The DNA for the CDR3 is TGCAGTGCTAGTGCGCTCGGGAGGGCCGGGGAGACCCAGTACTTC. Translation: CSASALGRAGETQYF. The chain has TRBV20-1 and TRBJ2-5; 8 bases map to TRBD2. The V gene end was trimmed by 3 bases and the J gene end by 5 bases; junction bases not matched to a gene: 11. The CDR3 runs to 15 residues. The germline V gene has CDR1 DFQATT and CDR2 SNEGSKA (reference sequence).

The gene calls are TRBV7-9 and TRBJ2-1; a weak D match, TRBD2 (6 bases). V shed 2 bases and J shed 5 bases, with 10 bases lying between them. CDR3 size: 14 residues. CDR1 is SEHNR and CDR2 is FQNEAQ in the germline V gene (reference sequence). The CDR3 sequence is CASSLHGLNNEQFF. The CDR3 DNA follows: TGTGCCAGCAGCTTACACGGACTAAACAATGAGCAGTTCTTC.

V gene TRBV28 combines with J gene TRBJ1-1, with 9 bases matching TRBD1. This CDR3 region has 16 residues. Trimming removed 8 bases from V and 4 bases from J; junction bases left unmatched: 14. CDR1 and CDR2 (germline): MDHEN, SYDVKM. The CDR3 nucleotides read TGTGCCAGCCAGCCTATTACAGGGGGCAGGGTCACTGAAGCTTTCTTT. This sequence encodes CASQPITGGRVTEAFF.

The V gene is TRBV9, the J gene TRBJ1-2, with TRBD1 matching 8 bases. The CDR3 is 15 residues long. From germline, CDR1 is SGDLS and CDR2 YYNGEE. The junction had 9 bases not matched to a gene; V was cut back by 1 base and J by 7 bases. The CDR3 bases are TGTGCCAGCAGCGTACGCGACACAGGGGGGCCTGGCTACACCTTC. Translating it yields CASSVRDTGGPGYTF.

This chain joins TRBV6-5 and TRBJ1-1, with D perhaps matching TRBD1 (5 bases). V was trimmed by 7 bases and J by 3 bases, leaving 15 bases between them. CDR3 length equals 14 residues. The germline gives CDR1 MNHEY, CDR2 SVGAGI. CDR3 amino acids: CASKDSPGDTEAFF. Written as DNA, the CDR3 is TGTGCCAGCAAAGACAGTCCGGGCGACACTGAAGCTTTCTTT.

The chain employs TRBV9 and TRBJ2-1; D is possibly TRBD2 (5 bases). CDR1 SGDLS and CDR2 YYNGEE come from the germline V gene. The V end lost 4 bases, the J end lost 2 bases, and 16 bases lay between the germline ends. The CDR3 is 16 amino acids. CDR3 region: CASSPRGDYTYNEQFF. CDR3 bases: TGTGCCAGCAGCCCCCGTGGAGACTACACCTACAATGAGCAGTTCTTC. Drawing the rest from reference TRBV9 and TRBJ2-1, the complete variable domain is DSGVTQTPKHLITATGQRVTLRCSPRSGDLSVYWYQQSLDQGLQFLIQYYNGEERAKGNILERFSAQQFPDLHSELNLSSLELGDSALYFCASSPRGDYTYNEQFFGPGTRLTVL.

CDR3 sequence reads: CATSLQGEGGYTF. As DNA, the CDR3 is TGTGCCACCAGCTTACAGGGGGAGGGCGGCTACACCTTC. The genes are TRBV15 and TRBJ1-2; 8 nucleotides match TRBD1. The V gene's germline CDR1 is LNHNV and CDR2 YYDKDF (reference sequence). The ends lost 5 bases at V and 8 bases at J; junction bases unmatched: 7. The CDR3 spans 13 residues.

CDR3 protein: CASSFRTGQKSYEQYF. For the CDR3, the DNA is TGTGCCAGCAGTTTTCGGACAGGGCAAAAGTCCTACGAGCAGTACTTC. The chain employs TRBV14 and TRBJ2-7; 8 nucleotides line up with TRBD1. In germline, CDR1 is SGHDN, CDR2 FVKESK. This CDR3 comprises 16 residues. V trimming: 6 bases; J trimming: 1 base; junction bases outside the gene matches: 11. The full variable domain, with the rest looked up from reference TRBV14 and TRBJ2-7, is EAGVTQFPSHSVIEKGQTVTLRCDPISGHDNLYWYRRVMGKEIKFLLHFVKESKQDESGMPNNRFLAERTGGTYSTLKVQPAELEDSGVYFCASSFRTGQKSYEQYFGPGTRLTVT.

The chain recombines TRBV3-1 (or the pseudogene TRBV3-2) with TRBJ2-7; 7 nucleotides line up with TRBD2. The V segment lost 5 bases and the J segment 2 bases; nucleotides outside the gene matches: 3. There are 13 residues in the CDR3. The V gene's germline CDR1 is LGHDT and CDR2 YNNKEL (reference sequence). The CDR3 DNA reads as TGTGCCAGCAGCGCGCGGGGGACCTACGAGCAGTACTTC. Its translation: CASSARGTYEQYF.

V is TRBV29-1 and J is TRBJ1-2; no clear D. Germline-derived CDR1 and CDR2 are SQVTM and ANQGSEA. V was clipped by 3 bases and J by 4 bases, with 6 bases between them. The CDR3 is 11 amino acids. Written as DNA, the CDR3 is TGCAGCGTTGAGTCTCGCTATGGCTACACCTTC. Amino acid sequence: CSVESRYGYTF.

The chain has TRBV18 and TRBJ1-2; 12 nucleotides agree with TRBD1. The germline V gene has CDR1 KGHSH and CDR2 LQKENI. V gave up 3 bases and J gave up 2 bases; unmatched junction bases: 7. The CDR3 extends over 17 amino acids. The CDR3 nucleotides read TGTGCCAGCTCACCCACCGGGACAGGGGGCGCGAACTATGGCTACACCTTC. Protein sequence: CASSPTGTGGANYGYTF.

The genes are TRBV28 and TRBJ2-7; maybe TRBD2 (7 bases). This CDR3 has 15 residues. V shed 6 bases and J shed 2 bases, with 17 bases lying between them. Germline V gene sequence: CDR1 MDHEN, CDR2 SYDVKM. CDR3 in DNA: TGTGCCAGCAGCGCAAGGGGGGGCTCAGCCTACGAGCAGTACTTC. Encoded protein: CASSARGGSAYEQYF.

The chain has TRBV15 and TRBJ2-6; TRBD2 matches 12 bases. J gave up 0 bases and V 4 bases, and 7 bases lay outside the gene matches. Germline values: CDR1 LNHNV, CDR2 YYDKDF (reference sequence). The CDR3 has 19 residues. The CDR3 here is CATSIRTSGIPSGANVLTF. CDR3 sequence (DNA): TGTGCCACCAGCATCAGGACTAGCGGGATTCCCTCTGGGGCCAACGTCCTGACTTTC.

The chain recombines TRBV21-1 with TRBJ2-7; TRBD2, the table's D call, lacks a check against the DNA. TRBV21-1 is designated a pseudogene. The CDR3 spans 18 residues. The chain's CDR3 is CASSKPSFSGRLSYEQYF. As DNA, the CDR3 is TGTGCCAGCAGCAAGCCCTCGTTTAGCGGGAGGCTCTCCTACGAGCAGTACTTC.

The V and J genes are TRBV5-4 and TRBJ1-3; TRBD1 is a possible D gene (5 bases). The CDR3 is 14 residues long. Germline values: CDR1 SGHNT, CDR2 YYREEE (reference sequence). V lost 0 bases to trimming and J lost 4 bases, with 8 bases between them. CDR3 in amino acids: CASSLDRMGNTIYF. The CDR3 region has the DNA TGTGCCAGCAGCTTGGACAGGATGGGAAACACCATATATTTT.

The V call is TRBV27, the J call TRBJ2-1, with 15 bases matching TRBD2. In germline, CDR1 is MNHEY, CDR2 SMNVEV (reference sequence). The V gene end was trimmed by 10 bases and the J gene end by 4 bases; junction bases not matched to a gene: 14. The CDR3 has 18 amino acids. The CDR3 DNA sequence: TGTGCCACCAGCCTCGGACTAGCGGGAGGGGGCTTGTACAATGAGCAGTTCTTC. This translates into CATSLGLAGGGLYNEQFF.